The 11 T cell receptor beta chains below were found in one sample sequenced in a study of blood T cell repertoires in COVID-19. The method was immunoSEQ multiplex PCR; TCRdb's version includes in-frame clones alone and lacks a portion of them. The sample lists some 450,000 clones, around 88% occurring once. The sequenced sample consisted of peripheral blood. These TCRs come from a woman in her forties or fifties with COVID-19, enrolled during active disease.

The chain has TRBV29-1 and TRBJ1-1, with D perhaps matching TRBD1 (6 bases). The V end was cut by 1 base, the J end by 7 bases, with 13 bases between. The CDR3 spans 13 residues. The germline V gene encodes CDR1 SQVTM and CDR2 ANQGSEA. This chain's CDR3 is CSVEGRVRGEAFF. The DNA of the CDR3 is TGCAGCGTTGAAGGTCGAGTCAGGGGTGAAGCTTTCTTT.

The chain has TRBV30 and TRBJ2-5; the match to TRBD2 covers 8 bases. The CDR3 runs to 15 residues. The germline gives CDR1 GTSNPN, CDR2 SVGIG (reference sequence). The V and J ends lost 4 bases and 5 bases, in that order; junction bases with no gene match: 12. The CDR3 reads CAWTSGLGFWETQYF. The CDR3 DNA reads TGTGCCTGGACTTCGGGACTAGGGTTTTGGGAGACCCAGTACTTC.

V gene TRBV28 combines with J gene TRBJ1-5; D might be TRBD1 (5 bases). This CDR3 is built from 17 residues. Germline assignment: CDR1 MDHEN and CDR2 SYDVKM. Trimming removed 4 bases from V and 2 bases from J, with 18 bases in between. CDR3 sequence: CASSSPRREVGNQPQHF. CDR3 DNA: TGTGCCAGCAGTTCCCCCCGCAGGGAGGTTGGCAATCAGCCCCAGCATTTT.

This rearrangement joins TRBV14 to TRBJ2-6; D may be TRBD2 (5 bases). Deletions cut 1 base from V and 9 bases from J, with 13 bases between. Germline V gene lookup returns CDR1 SGHDN and CDR2 FVKESK. The CDR3 is 15 amino acids. CDR3 sequence: CASSQGTPAFNVLTF. CDR3 in DNA: TGTGCCAGCAGCCAAGGGACTCCGGCCTTCAACGTCCTGACTTTC. Complete variable domain (other parts from reference TRBV14 and TRBJ2-6): EAGVTQFPSHSVIEKGQTVTLRCDPISGHDNLYWYRRVMGKEIKFLLHFVKESKQDESGMPNNRFLAERTGGTYSTLKVQPAELEDSGVYFCASSQGTPAFNVLTFGAGSRLTVL.

The rearrangement links TRBV29-1 to TRBJ1-2, with D maybe TRBD1 (5 bases). This CDR3 is 13 amino acids long. The germline CDR1 and CDR2 sequences are SQVTM and ANQGSEA. Between the trimmed V and J ends, which lost 4 bases and 3 bases, there was a span of 12 bases. The CDR3 reads CSVGNRNDYGYTF. CDR3 DNA: TGCAGCGTTGGAAACAGGAACGACTATGGCTACACCTTC.

J is TRBJ2-1 and V is TRBV27; D possibly corresponds to TRBD2 (6 bases). The CDR3 sequence is 14 residues long. V was pared by 6 bases and J by 5 bases, with 14 bases between. The germline gives CDR1 MNHEY, CDR2 SMNVEV (reference sequence). In DNA, the CDR3 is TGTGCCAGCAGCTTCCCCGGGGGAGACAATGAGCAGTTCTTC. It specifies CASSFPGGDNEQFF.

The chain combines TRBV6-5 with TRBJ2-1; TRBD1 aligns across 10 bases. Germline assignment: CDR1 MNHEY and CDR2 SVGAGI. J lost 8 bases, V lost 8 bases, and 3 bases had no gene match. The CDR3 runs 12 residues. The DNA for the CDR3 is TGTGCCAGCGGACAGGGGGGCTATGAGCAGTTCTTC. Its protein is CASGQGGYEQFF.

V is TRBV29-1 and J is TRBJ1-1, with 7 bases that match TRBD1. The CDR3 is 13 residues long. Germline V lookup: CDR1 SQVTM, CDR2 ANQGSEA. With 4 bases clipped from V and 6 bases from J, the junction kept 8 bases outside the gene matches. CDR3 nucleotide sequence: TGCAGCGTTGCGGGGCGGCAGGGGGCTGAAGCTTTCTTT. Protein product: CSVAGRQGAEAFF.

J is TRBJ2-7 and V is TRBV10-3; possibly TRBD2 for D (6 bases). The CDR3 contains 16 residues. V dropped 3 bases and J dropped 4 bases, with 19 bases sitting between them. Germline assignment: CDR1 ENHRY and CDR2 SYGVKD. DNA of the CDR3: TGTGCCATCAGTGATATCTTTGGGGGGTTTACATACGAGCAGTACTTC. As protein: CAISDIFGGFTYEQYF.

Only one count was recorded for this clone. The V gene is TRBV10-3, the J gene TRBJ1-5, with 7 positions matching TRBD1. Germline-derived CDR1 and CDR2 are ENHRY and SYGVKD. J was trimmed by 1 base and V by 6 bases; bases with no gene match: 15. This CDR3 region has 18 residues. The CDR3 region has the DNA TGTGCCATCAGAACTACAGGGGACGGGCAGGGAAGCAATCAGCCCCAGCATTTT. Translated: CAIRTTGDGQGSNQPQHF.

The V gene is TRBV5-1, the J gene TRBJ2-4; 11 bases match TRBD1. This CDR3 has 22 amino acids. The V and J ends lost 4 bases and 3 bases, in that order; junction bases with no gene match: 24. Germline V gene lookup returns CDR1 SGHRS and CDR2 YFSETQ. The CDR3 sequence: CASSLVQARDRGSFVGKNIQYF. In DNA form, the CDR3 reads TGCGCCAGCAGCCTCGTTCAGGCGCGGGACAGGGGGTCGTTCGTAGGCAAAAACATTCAGTACTTC.